This T cell receptor (beta chain) was sequenced during a study of T cells after yellow fever vaccination. This clonotype was seen a handful of times. Its specificity is unknown. The junction had 14 bases not matched to a gene; V was cut back by 3 bases and J by 9 bases. This CDR3 is built from 16 residues. CDR1 and CDR2 from the germline V gene are SGDLS and YYNGEE. Study findings and constraints: Relatively few clonotypes were ones that appeared in both CD4 and CD8 compartments.

A single record per CDR3 protein comes from TCRdb applying MiXCR to the 5' RACE reads. The sample includes some 560,000 distinct CDR3 sequences, less than 20% seen only once; the top ten take roughly 13%. The receptor was isolated from a man between 25 and 39 years old who received the YFV17D yellow fever vaccine. J is TRBJ2-1 and V is TRBV9, with 8 nucleotides matching TRBD2. This material consisted of PBMCs, taken 15 days after the yellow fever booster vaccination. The CDR3 nucleotides are TGTGCCAGCAGCGAGAGCGGGAGCCCCTCCGGGGGTGAGCAGTTCTTC. It specifies CASSESGSPSGGEQFF. Full variable domain (remainder filled in from reference TRBV9 and TRBJ2-1): DSGVTQTPKHLITATGQRVTLRCSPRSGDLSVYWYQQSLDQGLQFLIQYYNGEERAKGNILERFSAQQFPDLHSELNLSSLELGDSALYFCASSESGSPSGGEQFFGPGTRLTVL.